A single sample is the source of the 18 T cell receptor beta chains below, sequenced in a study of blood T cell repertoires in COVID-19 (dated by TCRdb to 2018 to 2021). The method behind the library was the immunoSEQ multiplex PCR assay. TCRdb holds this immuneACCESS table with in-frame rearrangements only. Some clones are missing; in checked studies, unresolved V genes explain under half, and the rest has no known cause. This sample is represented by approximately 260,000 clones; approximately 90% of them were singletons. Of the sample, approximately 4% is held by the ten largest clones. The sample taken for sequencing was peripheral blood. The receptor set was obtained from a man aged 18 to 30 with active or convalescent COVID-19.

The chain is built from TRBV9 and TRBJ2-7, with 7 nucleotides matching TRBD1. Germline V gene lookup returns CDR1 SGDLS and CDR2 YYNGEE. The CDR3 runs to 14 residues. J lost 5 bases, V lost 3 bases, and 8 bases had no gene match. The CDR3, as DNA: TGTGCCAGCAGCGAAGGACTGCAGGGGGACGAGCAGTACTTC. Its protein product is CASSEGLQGDEQYF.

V and J are TRBV11-2 and TRBJ1-5, with D possibly matching TRBD1 (5 bases). Between the trimmed V and J ends, which lost 1 base and 5 bases, there was a span of 12 bases. The CDR3 totals 15 residues. Germline V gene sequence: CDR1 SGHAT, CDR2 FQNNGV. The CDR3 loop is CASSLGTGRDQPQHF. The CDR3 DNA reads TGTGCCAGCAGCTTAGGTACAGGTCGGGATCAGCCCCAGCATTTT.

This sequence joins TRBV18 and TRBJ2-5; 14 nucleotides align to TRBD2. The CDR3 totals 16 residues. Trimming cost V 4 bases and J 1 base; bases outside gene matches: 2. Germline V gives CDR1 KGHSH, CDR2 LQKENI. This CDR3 is CASSLGTSGSQETQYF. CDR3 DNA: TGTGCCAGCTCACTGGGGACTAGCGGGAGCCAAGAGACCCAGTACTTC.

The chain combines TRBV3-1 (or the pseudogene TRBV3-2) with TRBJ2-5, with a tentative D call TRBD2 (6 bases). Trimming stripped 6 bases from V and 7 bases from J, with 15 bases between. The CDR3 is 13 amino acids. The germline V gene encodes CDR1 LGHDT and CDR2 YNNKEL (reference sequence). The CDR3, as DNA: TGTGCCAGCAGTCCCGGAGGGGTGGGGACCCAGTACTTC. Its translation: CASSPGGVGTQYF.

The CDR3 reads CASSLRGDNTGELFF. CDR3 DNA sequence: TGTGCCAGCAGCTTACGGGGAGATAACACCGGGGAGCTGTTTTTT. The V gene is TRBV7-6, the J gene TRBJ2-2, with D perhaps TRBD2 (5 bases). CDR1 and CDR2 (germline): SGHVS, FNYEAQ. V was pared by 2 bases and J by 2 bases, with 9 bases between. The CDR3 sequence is 15 residues long.

J is TRBJ1-1 and V is TRBV28, with D maybe TRBD1 (5 bases). V dropped 3 bases and J dropped 3 bases, with 8 bases sitting between them. This CDR3 contains 13 residues. Germline-derived CDR1 and CDR2 are MDHEN and SYDVKM. Here the CDR3 DNA reads TGTGCCAGCAGTTTCAGGGCCTACACTGAAGCTTTCTTT. Protein: CASSFRAYTEAFF.

CDR3: CASSLTGQALEQYF. CDR3 coding DNA: TGTGCCAGCAGCTTAACCGGACAGGCCCTCGAGCAGTACTTC. V and J are TRBV7-2 and TRBJ2-7, with 7 bases identical to TRBD1. The CDR3 is 14 amino acids. Germline trimming cut 2 bases from V and 6 bases from J; bases unmatched to any gene: 7. The germline CDR1 and CDR2 sequences are SGHTA and FQGNSA.

The V gene is TRBV30, the J gene TRBJ2-3; TRBD1 aligns across 10 bases. Germline V lookup: CDR1 GTSNPN, CDR2 SVGIG (reference sequence). J was trimmed by 4 bases and V by 6 bases; bases with no gene match: 1. The CDR3 runs 12 residues. The CDR3, as DNA: TGTGCCTGTGGACAGGGGGCAGATACGCAGTATTTT. As protein: CACGQGADTQYF. The full variable domain, its missing parts supplied by reference TRBV30 and TRBJ2-3, is SQTIHQWPATLVQPVGSPLSLECTVEGTSNPNLYWYRQAAGRGLQLLFYSVGIGQISSEVPQNLSASRPQDRQFILSSKKLLLSDSGFYLCACGQGADTQYFGPGTRLTVL.

V usage is TRBV5-1 and J usage is TRBJ2-7, with 8 bases lining up with TRBD1. This CDR3 comprises 18 residues. From germline, CDR1 is SGHRS and CDR2 YFSETQ. The J segment lost 1 base and the V segment lost 4 bases, leaving 16 bases of the junction unmatched. Here the CDR3 DNA reads TGCGCCAGCAGCCCAGGGACAGGCAGCCCAAAGCAATCCTACGAGCAGTACTTC. The encoded protein is CASSPGTGSPKQSYEQYF.

The chain combines TRBV6-2 or TRBV6-3 with TRBJ2-2, with 8 positions matching TRBD2. V shed 4 bases and J 5 bases; nucleotides not matched to a gene: 9. The CDR3 totals 16 residues. Germline lookup yields CDR1 MNHEY and CDR2 SVGEGT. CDR3 sequence (DNA): TGTGCCAGCAGTTGGGTGGCAGCGGGAGAGACCGGGGAGCTGTTTTTT. Encoded protein: CASSWVAAGETGELFF.

About this clone: Other DNA sequences in the sample encode the same CDR3. The genes are TRBV5-1 and TRBJ1-2; TRBD1 is a possible D gene (6 bases). The CDR3 extends over 14 amino acids. Per germline, CDR1 SGHRS and CDR2 YFSETQ. The V and J ends lost 4 bases and 2 bases respectively, with 12 bases between them. The CDR3 here is CASSPGGLNYGYTF. In DNA form, the CDR3 reads TGCGCCAGCAGCCCCGGGGGGCTAAACTATGGCTACACCTTC.

The chain links TRBV6-5 to TRBJ2-1, with TRBD1 identical over 9 bases. In germline, CDR1 is MNHEY, CDR2 SVGAGI. With V trimmed by 7 bases and J by 8 bases, 9 bases remained unmatched. This CDR3 comprises 14 residues. CDR3 sequence reads: CASNSGTGRDEQFF. CDR3 sequence (DNA): TGTGCCAGCAACTCCGGGACAGGGAGGGATGAGCAGTTCTTC.

This clone has more than one count but fewer than ten. The V gene is TRBV5-4, the J gene TRBJ1-1; tentatively, D is TRBD1 (5 bases). The germline V gene has CDR1 SGHNT and CDR2 YYREEE (reference sequence). The CDR3 consists of 17 residues. V lost 0 bases and J 6 bases, leaving 21 bases between the germline ends. The CDR3 spells CASSLGGQTSQLPEAFF. CDR3 in DNA: TGTGCCAGCAGCTTGGGGGGCCAGACAAGTCAACTACCTGAAGCTTTCTTT. Using reference TRBV5-4 and TRBJ1-1 for the parts outside the CDR3, the full variable domain is ETGVTQSPTHLIKTRGQQVTLRCSSQSGHNTVSWYQQALGQGPQFIFQYYREEENGRGNFPPRFSGLQFPNYSSELNVNALELDDSALYLCASSLGGQTSQLPEAFFGQGTRLTVV.

This clone showed up just a few times. The chain is built from TRBV19 and TRBJ2-2; the D gene is possibly TRBD1 (7 bases). Germline CDR1 is LNHDA and CDR2 is SQIVND (reference sequence). V gave up 7 bases and J gave up 1 base, with 13 bases separating them. CDR3 size: 15 residues. CDR3 DNA: TGTGCCAGTATGGCAGGGGGGAAGAACACCGGGGAGCTGTTTTTT. It codes for CASMAGGKNTGELFF.

The chain carries TRBV19 and TRBJ2-2; the D gene is possibly TRBD1 (6 bases). Between the trimmed V and J ends, which lost 5 bases and 0 bases, there was a span of 16 bases. CDR1 and CDR2 (germline): LNHDA, SQIVND (reference sequence). This CDR3 is built from 17 residues. The CDR3: CASSWTVWTSNTGELFF. In DNA form, the CDR3 reads TGTGCCAGTAGTTGGACAGTGTGGACGTCGAACACCGGGGAGCTGTTTTTT.

V gene TRBV3-1 (or the pseudogene TRBV3-2) combines with J gene TRBJ2-1, with 10 bases lining up with TRBD2. There are 19 residues in the CDR3. Trimming removed 0 bases from V and 8 bases from J; junction bases left unmatched: 16. CDR1 is LGHDT and CDR2 is YNNKEL in the germline V gene (reference sequence). This CDR3 reads CASSQEALFSGRAWDEQFF. CDR3 coding DNA: TGTGCCAGCAGCCAAGAAGCCCTCTTCAGCGGGAGGGCCTGGGATGAGCAGTTCTTC.

The chain combines TRBV6-5 with TRBJ1-1, with TRBD1 matching 9 bases. The CDR3 contains 12 residues. The junction had 5 bases not matched to a gene; V was cut back by 6 bases and J by 9 bases. Germline-derived CDR1 and CDR2 are MNHEY and SVGAGI. The CDR3 reads CASRGTGPKAFF. CDR3 sequence (DNA): TGTGCCAGCAGGGGGACAGGGCCGAAAGCTTTCTTT.

The chain combines TRBV10-3 with TRBJ2-3; perhaps TRBD2 as D (5 bases). The ends were cut back, 6 bases at V and 3 bases at J, with 13 bases in the middle. In germline, CDR1 is ENHRY, CDR2 SYGVKD. The CDR3 totals 14 residues. CDR3 protein: CAISRVGETDTQYF. In nucleotides, the CDR3 is TGTGCCATCAGCAGAGTCGGGGAAACAGATACGCAGTATTTT.